The 2 T cell receptor beta chains in this list originate from one sample, sequenced in a study of response to subunit inactivated influenza vaccine. MiXCR was run by TCRdb on the RT-PCR reads, yielding one entry per CDR3 protein. The sample consists of about 570,000 distinct CDR3 sequences, 11% of them appearing once. This sample was shared with a second study, whose subject was T cells expressing NK-cell markers. From that paper: The authors made TCR beta cDNA libraries by 5'RACE template switching. This switching added a universal primer site and UMIs.

Sequences were derived from PBMCs from blood, sampled on the day of vaccination. These receptors were collected from a man aged 45-65 years who received an inactivated influenza vaccine.

The table lists this clonotype with a few counts. The gene calls are TRBV20-1 and TRBJ1-1, with a weak D call TRBD1 (5 bases). Germline V gives CDR1 DFQATT, CDR2 SNEGSKA (reference sequence). Trimming cost V 3 bases and J 1 base, with 12 bases left between them. The CDR3 has 14 residues. The CDR3 DNA reads TGCAGTGCTAGCCCCGGGACGGCGAACACTGAAGCTTTCTTT. Amino acid sequence: CSASPGTANTEAFF.

This clonotype was seen at least ten times. This chain joins TRBV4-2 and TRBJ2-3; possibly TRBD2 for D (5 bases). Trimming stripped 2 bases from V and 2 bases from J, with 20 bases between. This CDR3 has 18 residues. CDR1 is LGHNA, CDR2 YNFKEQ, per germline. CDR3 nucleotide sequence: TGTGCCAGCAGCCAAAGTCCAGCTGAGCGGTTAGTCACAGATACGCAGTATTTT. It yields the protein CASSQSPAERLVTDTQYF.